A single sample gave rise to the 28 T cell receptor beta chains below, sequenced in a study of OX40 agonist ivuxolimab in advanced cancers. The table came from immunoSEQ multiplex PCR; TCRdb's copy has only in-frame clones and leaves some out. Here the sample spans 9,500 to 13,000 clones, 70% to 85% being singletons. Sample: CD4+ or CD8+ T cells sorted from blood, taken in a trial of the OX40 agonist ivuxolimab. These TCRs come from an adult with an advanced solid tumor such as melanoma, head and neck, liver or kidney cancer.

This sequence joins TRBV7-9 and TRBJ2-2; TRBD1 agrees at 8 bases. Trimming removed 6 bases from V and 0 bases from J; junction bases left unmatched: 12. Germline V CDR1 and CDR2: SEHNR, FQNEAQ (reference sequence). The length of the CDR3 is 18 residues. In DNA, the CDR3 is TGTGCCAGCAGGCCAGCCTCCCGGGACAGGACGAACACCGGGGAGCTGTTTTTT. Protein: CASRPASRDRTNTGELFF.

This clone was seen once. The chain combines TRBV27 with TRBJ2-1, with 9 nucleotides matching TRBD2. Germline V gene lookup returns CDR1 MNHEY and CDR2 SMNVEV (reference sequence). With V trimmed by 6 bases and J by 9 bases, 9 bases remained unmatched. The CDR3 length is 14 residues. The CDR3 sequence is CASRGGTSNGEQFF. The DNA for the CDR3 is TGTGCCAGCAGGGGCGGGACTAGCAATGGTGAGCAGTTCTTC.

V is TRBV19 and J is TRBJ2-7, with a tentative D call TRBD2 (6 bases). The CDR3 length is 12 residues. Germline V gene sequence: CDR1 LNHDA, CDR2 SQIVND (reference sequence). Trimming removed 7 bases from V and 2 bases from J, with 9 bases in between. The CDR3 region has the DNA TGTGCCAGTATGGGGGGTCCCTACGAGCAGTACTTC. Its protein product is CASMGGPYEQYF.

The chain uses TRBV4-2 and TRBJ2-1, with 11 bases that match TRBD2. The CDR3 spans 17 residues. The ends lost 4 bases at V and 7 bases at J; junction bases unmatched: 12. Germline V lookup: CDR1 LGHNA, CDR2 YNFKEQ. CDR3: CASSPLVGSGRGNEQFF. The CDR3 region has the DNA TGTGCCAGCAGCCCCCTCGTCGGTAGCGGGAGGGGGAATGAGCAGTTCTTC.

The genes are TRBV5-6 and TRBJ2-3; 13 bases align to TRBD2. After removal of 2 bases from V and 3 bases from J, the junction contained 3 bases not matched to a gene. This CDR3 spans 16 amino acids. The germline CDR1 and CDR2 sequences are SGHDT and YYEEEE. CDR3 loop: CASSLRTSGRTDTQYF. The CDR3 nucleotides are TGTGCCAGCAGCTTAAGGACTAGCGGGAGAACAGATACGCAGTATTTT.

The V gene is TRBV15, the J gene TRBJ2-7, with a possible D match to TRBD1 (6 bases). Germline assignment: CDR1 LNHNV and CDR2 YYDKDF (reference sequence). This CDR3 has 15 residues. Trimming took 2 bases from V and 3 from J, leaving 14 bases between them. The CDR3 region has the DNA TGTGCCACCAGCAGACCTGACAGGCTGGTCTACGAGCAGTACTTC. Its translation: CATSRPDRLVYEQYF.

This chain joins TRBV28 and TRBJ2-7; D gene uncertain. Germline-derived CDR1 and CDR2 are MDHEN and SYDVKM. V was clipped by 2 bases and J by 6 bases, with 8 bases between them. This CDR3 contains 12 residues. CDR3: CASSLSAREQYF. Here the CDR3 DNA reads TGTGCCAGCAGTTTAAGCGCGCGCGAGCAGTACTTC.

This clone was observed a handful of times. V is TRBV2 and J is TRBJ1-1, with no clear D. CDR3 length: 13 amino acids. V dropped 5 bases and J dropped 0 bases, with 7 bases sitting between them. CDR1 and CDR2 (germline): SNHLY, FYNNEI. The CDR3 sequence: CASSTGLNTEAFF. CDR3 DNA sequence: TGTGCCAGCAGTACGGGGTTGAACACTGAAGCTTTCTTT.

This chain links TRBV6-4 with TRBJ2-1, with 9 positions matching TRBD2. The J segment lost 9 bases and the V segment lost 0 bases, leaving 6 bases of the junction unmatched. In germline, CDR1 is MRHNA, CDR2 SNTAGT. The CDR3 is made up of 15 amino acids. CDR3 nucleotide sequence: TGTGCCAGCAGTGACTCTTTAGCGGGAGCAAGTGAGCAGTTCTTC. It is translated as CASSDSLAGASEQFF.

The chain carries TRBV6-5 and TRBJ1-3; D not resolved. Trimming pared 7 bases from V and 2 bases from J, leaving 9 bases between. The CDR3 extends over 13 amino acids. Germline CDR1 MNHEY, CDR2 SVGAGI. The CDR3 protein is CASTRVTGNTIYF. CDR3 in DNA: TGTGCCAGCACCCGGGTTACTGGAAACACCATATATTTT.

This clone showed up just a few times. The CDR3 region is CASSDGGYYGYTF. The CDR3 bases are TGTGCCAGCAGCGATGGGGGATACTATGGCTACACCTTC. The rearrangement joins TRBV7-9 to TRBJ1-2, with a tentative D call TRBD1 (5 bases). The CDR3 is 13 residues long. The germline CDR1 and CDR2 sequences are SEHNR and FQNEAQ (reference sequence). Trimming stripped 5 bases from V and 3 bases from J, with 10 bases between.

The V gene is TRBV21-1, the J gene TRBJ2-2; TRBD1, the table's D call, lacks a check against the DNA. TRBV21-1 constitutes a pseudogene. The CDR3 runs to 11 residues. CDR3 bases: TGTGCCAGGGGGCACACCGGGGAGCTGTTTTTT. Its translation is CARGHTGELFF.

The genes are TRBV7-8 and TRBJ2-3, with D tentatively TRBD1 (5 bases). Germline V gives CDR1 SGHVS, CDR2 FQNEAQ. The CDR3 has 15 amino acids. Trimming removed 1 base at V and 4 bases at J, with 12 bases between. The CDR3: CASSLVPQGADTQYF. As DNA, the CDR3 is TGTGCCAGCAGCTTAGTCCCTCAAGGGGCAGATACGCAGTATTTT.

The CDR3 loop is CAWKAHRTSGRSNEQFF. As DNA, the CDR3 is TGTGCCTGGAAGGCCCACCGCACTAGCGGGAGGTCCAATGAGCAGTTCTTC. The V call is TRBV30, the J call TRBJ2-1; 12 nucleotides align to TRBD2. This CDR3 has 17 amino acids. The V and J ends lost 4 bases and 6 bases, in that order; junction bases with no gene match: 13. CDR1 GTSNPN and CDR2 SVGIG come from the germline V gene (reference sequence).

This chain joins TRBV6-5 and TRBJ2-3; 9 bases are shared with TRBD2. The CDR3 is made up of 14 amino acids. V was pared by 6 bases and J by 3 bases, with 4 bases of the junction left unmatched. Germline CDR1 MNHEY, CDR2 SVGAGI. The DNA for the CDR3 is TGTGCCAGCAGGGTAGCGGGAGAGACAGATACGCAGTATTTT. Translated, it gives CASRVAGETDTQYF.

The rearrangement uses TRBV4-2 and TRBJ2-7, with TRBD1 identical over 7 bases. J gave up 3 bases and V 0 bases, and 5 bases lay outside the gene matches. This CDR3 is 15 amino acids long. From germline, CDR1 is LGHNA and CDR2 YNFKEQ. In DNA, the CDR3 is TGTGCCAGCAGCCAAGATTGGCCAGGGGGCTACGAGCAGTACTTC. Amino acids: CASSQDWPGGYEQYF.

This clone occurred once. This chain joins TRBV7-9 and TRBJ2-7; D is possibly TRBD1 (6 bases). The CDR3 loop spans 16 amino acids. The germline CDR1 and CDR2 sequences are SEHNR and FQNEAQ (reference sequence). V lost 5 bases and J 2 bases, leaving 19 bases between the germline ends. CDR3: CASSAFLGRGAYEQYF. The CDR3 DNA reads TGTGCCAGCAGCGCCTTCCTTGGCAGGGGAGCCTACGAGCAGTACTTC.

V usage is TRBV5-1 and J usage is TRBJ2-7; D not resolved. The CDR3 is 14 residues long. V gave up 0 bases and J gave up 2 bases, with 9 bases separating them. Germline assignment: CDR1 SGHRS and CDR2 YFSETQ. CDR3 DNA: TGCGCCAGCAGCTTGGAGGCAGCCGCCTACGAGCAGTACTTC. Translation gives CASSLEAAAYEQYF.

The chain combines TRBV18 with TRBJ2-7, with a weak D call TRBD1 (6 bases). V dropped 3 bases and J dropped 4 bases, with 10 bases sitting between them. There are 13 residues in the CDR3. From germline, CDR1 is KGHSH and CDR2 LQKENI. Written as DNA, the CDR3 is TGTGCCAGCTCACCTCAGGGGTATTACGAGCAGTACTTC. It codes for CASSPQGYYEQYF.

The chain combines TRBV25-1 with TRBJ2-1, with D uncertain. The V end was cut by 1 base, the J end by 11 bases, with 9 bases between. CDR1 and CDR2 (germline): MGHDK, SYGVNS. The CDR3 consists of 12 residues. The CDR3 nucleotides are TGTGCCAGCAGTGAATCGAGACGCCAGCAGTTCTTC. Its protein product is CASSESRRQQFF.

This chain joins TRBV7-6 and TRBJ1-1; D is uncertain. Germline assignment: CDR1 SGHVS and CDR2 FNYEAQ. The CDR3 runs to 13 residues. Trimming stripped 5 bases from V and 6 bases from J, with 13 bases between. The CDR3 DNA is TGTGCCAGCAGCCCTCCCGATGGACCTGAAGCTTTCTTT. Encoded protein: CASSPPDGPEAFF. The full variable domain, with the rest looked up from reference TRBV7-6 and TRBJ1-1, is GAGVSQSPRYKVTKRGQDVALRCDPISGHVSLYWYRQALGQGPEFLTYFNYEAQQDKSGLPNDRFSAERPEGSISTLTIQRTEQRDSAMYRCASSPPDGPEAFFGQGTRLTVV.

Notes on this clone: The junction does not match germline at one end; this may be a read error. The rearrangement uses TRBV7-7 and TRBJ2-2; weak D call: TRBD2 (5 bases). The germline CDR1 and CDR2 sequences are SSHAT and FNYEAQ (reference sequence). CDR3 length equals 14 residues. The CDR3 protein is CASSSGPRGGELFF. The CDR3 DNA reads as TGTGCTAGCAGCTCGGGCCCTCGGGGCGGGGAGCTGTTTTTT.

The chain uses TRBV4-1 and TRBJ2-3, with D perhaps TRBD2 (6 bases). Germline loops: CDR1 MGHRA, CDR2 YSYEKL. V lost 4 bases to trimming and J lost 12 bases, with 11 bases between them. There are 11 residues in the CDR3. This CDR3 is CASSPGTFQYF. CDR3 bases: TGCGCCAGCAGCCCCGGGACTTTTCAGTATTTT.

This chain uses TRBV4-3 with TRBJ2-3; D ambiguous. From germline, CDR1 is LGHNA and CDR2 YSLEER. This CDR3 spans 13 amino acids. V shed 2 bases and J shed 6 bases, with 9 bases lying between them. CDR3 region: CASSQQEGDTQYF. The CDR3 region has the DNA TGCGCCAGCAGCCAACAAGAAGGGGATACGCAGTATTTT.

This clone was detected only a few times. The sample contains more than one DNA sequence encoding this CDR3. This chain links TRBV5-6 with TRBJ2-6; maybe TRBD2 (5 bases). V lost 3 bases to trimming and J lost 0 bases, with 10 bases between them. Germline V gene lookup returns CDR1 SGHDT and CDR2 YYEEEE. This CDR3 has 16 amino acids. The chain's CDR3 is CASSSAGVSGANVLTF. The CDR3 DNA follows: TGTGCCAGCAGCTCCGCCGGGGTCTCTGGGGCCAACGTCCTGACTTTC.

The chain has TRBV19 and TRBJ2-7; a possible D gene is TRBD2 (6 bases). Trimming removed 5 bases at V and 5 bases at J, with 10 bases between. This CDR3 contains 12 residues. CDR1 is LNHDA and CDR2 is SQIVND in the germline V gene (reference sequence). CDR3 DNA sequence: TGTGCCAGTAGTCGATCGGGAGACGAGCAGTACTTC. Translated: CASSRSGDEQYF. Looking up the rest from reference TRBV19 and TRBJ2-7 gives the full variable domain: DGGITQSPKYLFRKEGQNVTLSCEQNLNHDAMYWYRQDPGQGLRLIYYSQIVNDFQKGDIAEGYSVSREKKESFPLTVTSAQKNPTAFYLCASSRSGDEQYFGPGTRLTVT.

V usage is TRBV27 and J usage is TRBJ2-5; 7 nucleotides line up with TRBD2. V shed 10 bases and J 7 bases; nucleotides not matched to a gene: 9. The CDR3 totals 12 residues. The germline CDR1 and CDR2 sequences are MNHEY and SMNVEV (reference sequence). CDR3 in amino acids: CATLGGRGTQYF. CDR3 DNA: TGTGCCACCCTCGGGGGGAGGGGGACCCAGTACTTC.

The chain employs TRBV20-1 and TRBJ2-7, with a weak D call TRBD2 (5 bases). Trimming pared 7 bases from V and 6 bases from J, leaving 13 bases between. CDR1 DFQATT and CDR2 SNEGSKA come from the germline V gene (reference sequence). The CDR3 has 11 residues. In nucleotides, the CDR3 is TGCAGTGTCCGCGGGCACTCCGAGCAGTACTTC. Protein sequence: CSVRGHSEQYF.